This T cell receptor (beta chain) was documented in a study of control samples from healthy donors and cancer patients. Trimming cost V 1 base and J 6 bases, with 13 bases left between them. This CDR3 is built from 14 residues. Germline V gives CDR1 SGHAT, CDR2 FQNNGV. Here immunoSEQ multiplex PCR was the method, and the copy in TCRdb shows in-frame clones only, minus some. In the table there are under 95,000 clones, approximately 90% of which are singletons. The chain joins TRBV11-2 to TRBJ2-7; D may be TRBD1 or TRBD2 (6 bases each). The sequencing sample was made of blood. The TCR originated in a woman in her twenties or thirties in good health. In DNA form, the CDR3 reads TGTGCCAGCAGCTTAGGTAGGGGGGAAGGCGAGCAGTACTTC. It translates to CASSLGRGEGEQYF.